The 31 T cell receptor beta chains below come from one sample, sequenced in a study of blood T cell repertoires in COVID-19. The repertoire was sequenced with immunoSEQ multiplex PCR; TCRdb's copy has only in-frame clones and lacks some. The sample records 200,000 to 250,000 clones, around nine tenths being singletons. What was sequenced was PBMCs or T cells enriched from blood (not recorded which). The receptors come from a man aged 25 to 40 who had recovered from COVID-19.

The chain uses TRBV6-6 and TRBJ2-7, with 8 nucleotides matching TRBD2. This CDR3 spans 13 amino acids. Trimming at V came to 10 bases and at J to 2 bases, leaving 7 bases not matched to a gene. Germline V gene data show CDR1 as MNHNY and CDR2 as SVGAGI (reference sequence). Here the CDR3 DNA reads TGTGCCACCGAGACTAGCGCCGCCTACGAGCAGTACTTC. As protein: CATETSAAYEQYF.

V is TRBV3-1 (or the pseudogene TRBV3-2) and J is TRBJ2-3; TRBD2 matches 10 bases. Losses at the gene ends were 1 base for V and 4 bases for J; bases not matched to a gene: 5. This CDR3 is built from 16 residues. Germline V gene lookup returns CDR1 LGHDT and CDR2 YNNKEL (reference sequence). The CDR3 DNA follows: TGTGCCAGCAGCCAAGCTAGCGGGAGAAGTCCAGATACGCAGTATTTT. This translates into CASSQASGRSPDTQYF.

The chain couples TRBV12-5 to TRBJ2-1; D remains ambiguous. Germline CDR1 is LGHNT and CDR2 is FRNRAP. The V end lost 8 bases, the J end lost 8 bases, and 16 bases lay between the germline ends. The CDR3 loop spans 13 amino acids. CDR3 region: CASLMVLADEQFF. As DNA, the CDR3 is TGTGCTAGTTTGATGGTCCTGGCCGATGAGCAGTTCTTC.

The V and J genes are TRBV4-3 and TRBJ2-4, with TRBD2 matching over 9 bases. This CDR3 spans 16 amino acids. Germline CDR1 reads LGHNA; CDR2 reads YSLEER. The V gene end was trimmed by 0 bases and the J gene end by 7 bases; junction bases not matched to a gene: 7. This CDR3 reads CASSQEAGGNGNIQYF. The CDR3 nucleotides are TGCGCCAGCAGCCAAGAGGCGGGGGGGAATGGCAACATTCAGTACTTC.

The CDR3 DNA follows: TGTGCCAGCTCACCGCGGGGGGACGGCACTGAAGCTTTCTTT. Translated, it gives CASSPRGDGTEAFF. This chain links TRBV18 with TRBJ1-1; D might be TRBD1 (5 bases). V lost 3 bases and J lost 4, with 12 bases in between. Germline V CDR1 and CDR2: KGHSH, LQKENI. CDR3 length: 14 amino acids.

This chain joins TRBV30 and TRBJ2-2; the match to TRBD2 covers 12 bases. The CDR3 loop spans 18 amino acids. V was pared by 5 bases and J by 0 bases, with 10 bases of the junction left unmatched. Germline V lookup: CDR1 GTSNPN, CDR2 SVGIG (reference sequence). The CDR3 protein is CAWGRGLAGTPNTGELFF. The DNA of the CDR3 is TGTGCCTGGGGACGAGGACTAGCGGGGACCCCGAACACCGGGGAGCTGTTTTTT. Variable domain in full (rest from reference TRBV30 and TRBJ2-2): SQTIHQWPATLVQPVGSPLSLECTVEGTSNPNLYWYRQAAGRGLQLLFYSVGIGQISSEVPQNLSASRPQDRQFILSSKKLLLSDSGFYLCAWGRGLAGTPNTGELFFGEGSRLTVL.

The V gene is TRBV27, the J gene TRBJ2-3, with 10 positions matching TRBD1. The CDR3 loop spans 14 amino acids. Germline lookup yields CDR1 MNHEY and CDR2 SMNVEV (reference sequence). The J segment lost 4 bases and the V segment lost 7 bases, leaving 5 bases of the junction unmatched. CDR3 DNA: TGTGCCAGCATGCGGGACAGGGGCCCAGATACGCAGTATTTT. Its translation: CASMRDRGPDTQYF.

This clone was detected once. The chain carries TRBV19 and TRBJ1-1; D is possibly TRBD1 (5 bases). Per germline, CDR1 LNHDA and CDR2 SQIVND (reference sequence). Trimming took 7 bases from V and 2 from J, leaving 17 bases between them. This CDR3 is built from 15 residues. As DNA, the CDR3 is TGTGCCAGTATTGATCTTCAGGGAGGAAACACTGAAGCTTTCTTT. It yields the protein CASIDLQGGNTEAFF.

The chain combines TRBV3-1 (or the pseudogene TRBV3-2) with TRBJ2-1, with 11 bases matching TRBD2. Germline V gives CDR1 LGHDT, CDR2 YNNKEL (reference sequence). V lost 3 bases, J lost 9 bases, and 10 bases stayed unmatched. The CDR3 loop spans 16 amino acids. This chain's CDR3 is CASSQTSSSGGSEQFF. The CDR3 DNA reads TGTGCCAGCAGCCAGACGTCGTCTAGCGGGGGGTCTGAGCAGTTCTTC.

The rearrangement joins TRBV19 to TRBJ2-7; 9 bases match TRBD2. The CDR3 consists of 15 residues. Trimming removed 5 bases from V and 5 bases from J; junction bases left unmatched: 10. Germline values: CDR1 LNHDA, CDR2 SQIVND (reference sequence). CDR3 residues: CASSQNLGLADEQYF. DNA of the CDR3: TGTGCCAGTAGTCAGAATCTGGGACTAGCAGACGAGCAGTACTTC.

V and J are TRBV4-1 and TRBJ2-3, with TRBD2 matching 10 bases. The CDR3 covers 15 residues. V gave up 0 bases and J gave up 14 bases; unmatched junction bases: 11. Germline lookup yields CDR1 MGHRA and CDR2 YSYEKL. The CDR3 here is CASSQDVTSGVSMYF. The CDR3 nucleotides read TGCGCCAGCAGCCAAGATGTCACTAGCGGGGTGTCAATGTATTTT.

DNA for the CDR3: TGTGCCAGCAGCCAAGAATTTAGACTAGCGGGGACCTACGAGCAGTACTTC. Amino acid sequence: CASSQEFRLAGTYEQYF. V and J are TRBV5-5 and TRBJ2-7; 11 bases map to TRBD2. Germline values: CDR1 SGHKS, CDR2 YYEKEE (reference sequence). The CDR3 covers 17 residues. The V gene end was trimmed by 4 bases and the J gene end by 2 bases; junction bases not matched to a gene: 11.

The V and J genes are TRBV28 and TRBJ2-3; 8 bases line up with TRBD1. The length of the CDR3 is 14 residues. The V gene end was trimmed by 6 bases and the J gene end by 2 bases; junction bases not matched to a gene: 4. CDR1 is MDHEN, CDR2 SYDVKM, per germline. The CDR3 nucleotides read TGTGCCAGCAGCTCAGGGGGCCCCACAGATACGCAGTATTTT. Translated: CASSSGGPTDTQYF.

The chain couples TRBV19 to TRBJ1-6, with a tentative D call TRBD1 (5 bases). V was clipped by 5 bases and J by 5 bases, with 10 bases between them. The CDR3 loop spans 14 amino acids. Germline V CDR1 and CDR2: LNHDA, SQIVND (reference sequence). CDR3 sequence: CASSWSGNNSPLHF. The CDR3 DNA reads TGTGCCAGTAGTTGGTCAGGGAATAATTCACCCCTCCACTTT.

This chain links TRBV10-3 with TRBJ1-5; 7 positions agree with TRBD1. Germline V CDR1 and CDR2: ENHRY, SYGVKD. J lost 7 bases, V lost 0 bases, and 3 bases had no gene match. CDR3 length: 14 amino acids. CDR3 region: CAISESRGRQPQHF. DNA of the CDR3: TGTGCCATCAGTGAGTCGAGGGGGCGGCAGCCCCAGCATTTT.

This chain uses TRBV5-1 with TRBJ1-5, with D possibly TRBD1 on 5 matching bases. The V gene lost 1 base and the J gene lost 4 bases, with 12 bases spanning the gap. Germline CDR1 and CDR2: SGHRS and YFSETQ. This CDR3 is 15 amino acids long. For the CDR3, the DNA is TGCGCCAGCAGCTTGTGGGGCCAAAGTAATCAGCCCCAGCATTTT. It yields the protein CASSLWGQSNQPQHF.

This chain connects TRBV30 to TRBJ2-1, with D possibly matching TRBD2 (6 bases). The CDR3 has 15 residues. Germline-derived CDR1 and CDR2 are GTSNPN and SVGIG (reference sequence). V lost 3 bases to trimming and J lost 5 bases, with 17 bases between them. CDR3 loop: CAWRVSGRLNNEQFF. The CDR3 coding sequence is TGTGCCTGGAGGGTCTCGGGGAGGTTAAACAATGAGCAGTTCTTC. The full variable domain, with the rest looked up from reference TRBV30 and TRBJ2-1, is SQTIHQWPATLVQPVGSPLSLECTVEGTSNPNLYWYRQAAGRGLQLLFYSVGIGQISSEVPQNLSASRPQDRQFILSSKKLLLSDSGFYLCAWRVSGRLNNEQFFGPGTRLTVL.

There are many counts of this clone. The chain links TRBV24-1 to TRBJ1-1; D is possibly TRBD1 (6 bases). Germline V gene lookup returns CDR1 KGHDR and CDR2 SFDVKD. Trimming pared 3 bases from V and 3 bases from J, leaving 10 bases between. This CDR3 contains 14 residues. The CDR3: CATSDPAGDTEAFF. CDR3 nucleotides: TGTGCCACCAGTGATCCCGCAGGGGACACTGAAGCTTTCTTT.

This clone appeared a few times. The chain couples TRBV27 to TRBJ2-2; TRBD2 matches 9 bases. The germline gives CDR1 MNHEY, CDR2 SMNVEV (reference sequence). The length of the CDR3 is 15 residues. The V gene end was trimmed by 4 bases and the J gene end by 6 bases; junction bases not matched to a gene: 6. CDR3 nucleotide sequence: TGTGCCAGCAGTTCGGCCCGGACTAGCGCCGGGGAGCTGTTTTTT. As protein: CASSSARTSAGELFF.

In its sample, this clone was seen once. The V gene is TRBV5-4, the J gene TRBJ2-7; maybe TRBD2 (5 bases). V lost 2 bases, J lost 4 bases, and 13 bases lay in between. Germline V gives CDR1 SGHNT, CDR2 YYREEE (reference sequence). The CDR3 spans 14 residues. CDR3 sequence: CASSFTGTGYEQYF. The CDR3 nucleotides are TGTGCCAGCAGCTTCACGGGAACGGGATACGAGCAGTACTTC.

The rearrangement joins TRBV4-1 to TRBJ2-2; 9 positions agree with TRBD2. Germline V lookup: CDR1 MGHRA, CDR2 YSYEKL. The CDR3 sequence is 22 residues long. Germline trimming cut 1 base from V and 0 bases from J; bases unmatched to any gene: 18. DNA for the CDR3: TGCGCCAGCAGCCAAGGGACAGGACTAGCGCCAGAAGAAAACACGAACACCGGGGAGCTGTTTTTT. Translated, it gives CASSQGTGLAPEENTNTGELFF.

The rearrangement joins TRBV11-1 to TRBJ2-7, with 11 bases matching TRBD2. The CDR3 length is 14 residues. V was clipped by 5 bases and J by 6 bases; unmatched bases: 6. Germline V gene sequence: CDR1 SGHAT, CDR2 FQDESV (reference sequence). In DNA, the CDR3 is TGTGCCAGCAGCCTCACTAGCGGGAGTTCCGAGCAGTACTTC. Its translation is CASSLTSGSSEQYF.

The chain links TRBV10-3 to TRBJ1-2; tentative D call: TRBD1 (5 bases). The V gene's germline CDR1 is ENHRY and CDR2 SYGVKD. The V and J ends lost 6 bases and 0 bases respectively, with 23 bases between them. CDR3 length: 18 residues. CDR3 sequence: CAIREGTRDLIANYGYTF. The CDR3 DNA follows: TGTGCCATCAGGGAAGGGACTCGGGACCTGATAGCTAACTATGGCTACACCTTC.

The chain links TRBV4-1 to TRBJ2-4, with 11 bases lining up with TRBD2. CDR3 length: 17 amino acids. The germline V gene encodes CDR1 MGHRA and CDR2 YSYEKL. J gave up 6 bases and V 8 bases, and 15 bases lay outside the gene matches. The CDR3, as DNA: TGCGCCAGCCGAATGGTAGCGGGAGGGGAAGGAAGAAACATTCAGTACTTC. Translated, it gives CASRMVAGGEGRNIQYF.

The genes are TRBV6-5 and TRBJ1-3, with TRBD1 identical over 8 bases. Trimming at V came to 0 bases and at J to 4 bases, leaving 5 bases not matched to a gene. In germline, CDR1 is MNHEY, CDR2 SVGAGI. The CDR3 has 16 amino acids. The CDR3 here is CASSYSGWTGGNTIYF. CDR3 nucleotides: TGTGCCAGCAGTTACTCTGGGTGGACAGGGGGAAACACCATATATTTT.

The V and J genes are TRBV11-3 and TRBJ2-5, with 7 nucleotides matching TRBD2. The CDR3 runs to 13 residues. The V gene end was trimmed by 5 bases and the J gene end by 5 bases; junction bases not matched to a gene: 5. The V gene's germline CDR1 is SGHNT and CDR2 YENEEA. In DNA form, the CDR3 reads TGTGCCAGCAGCCCCAGCGGGGCGGAGACCCAGTACTTC. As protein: CASSPSGAETQYF.

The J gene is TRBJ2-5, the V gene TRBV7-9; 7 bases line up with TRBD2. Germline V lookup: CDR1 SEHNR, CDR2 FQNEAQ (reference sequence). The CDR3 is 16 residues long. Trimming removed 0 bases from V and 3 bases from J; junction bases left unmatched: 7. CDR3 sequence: CASSLAREGRKETQYF. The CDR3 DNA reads TGTGCCAGCAGCTTAGCGAGGGAGGGGCGGAAAGAGACCCAGTACTTC.

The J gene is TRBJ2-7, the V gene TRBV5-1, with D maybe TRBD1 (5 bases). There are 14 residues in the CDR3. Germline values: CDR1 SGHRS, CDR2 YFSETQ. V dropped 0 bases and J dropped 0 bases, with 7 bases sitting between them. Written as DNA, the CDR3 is TGCGCCAGCAGCTTGGAAGGGGCCTCCTACGAGCAGTACTTC. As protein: CASSLEGASYEQYF.

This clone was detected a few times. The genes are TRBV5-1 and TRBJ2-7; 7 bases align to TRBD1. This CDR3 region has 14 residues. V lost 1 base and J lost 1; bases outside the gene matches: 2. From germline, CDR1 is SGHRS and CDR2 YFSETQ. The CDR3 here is CASSLLQGSYEQYF. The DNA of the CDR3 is TGCGCCAGCAGCTTGTTACAGGGGTCCTACGAGCAGTACTTC.

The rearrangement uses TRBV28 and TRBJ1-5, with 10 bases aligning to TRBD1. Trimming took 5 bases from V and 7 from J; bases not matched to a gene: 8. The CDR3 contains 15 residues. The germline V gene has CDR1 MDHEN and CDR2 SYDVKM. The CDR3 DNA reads TGTGCCAGCAGTGAGCCGGGACAGGGGACCCAGCCCCAGCATTTT. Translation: CASSEPGQGTQPQHF.

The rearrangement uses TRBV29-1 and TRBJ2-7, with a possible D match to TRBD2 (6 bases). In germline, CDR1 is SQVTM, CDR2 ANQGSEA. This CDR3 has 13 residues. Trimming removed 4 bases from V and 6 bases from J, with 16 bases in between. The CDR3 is CSVVPSADAEQYF. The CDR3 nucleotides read TGCAGCGTTGTTCCTAGCGCGGATGCCGAGCAGTACTTC.